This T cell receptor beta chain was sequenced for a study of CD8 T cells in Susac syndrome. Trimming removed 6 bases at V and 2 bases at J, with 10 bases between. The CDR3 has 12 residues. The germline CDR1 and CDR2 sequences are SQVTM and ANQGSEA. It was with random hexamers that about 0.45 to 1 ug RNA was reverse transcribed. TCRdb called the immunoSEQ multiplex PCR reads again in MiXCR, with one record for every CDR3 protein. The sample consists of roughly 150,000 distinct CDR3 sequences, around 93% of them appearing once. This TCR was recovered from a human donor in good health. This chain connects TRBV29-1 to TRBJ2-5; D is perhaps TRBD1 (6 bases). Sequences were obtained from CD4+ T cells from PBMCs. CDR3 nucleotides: TGCAGCGTAATAAGGGGGCAAGAGACCCAGTACTTC. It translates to CSVIRGQETQYF.